The rows below give T cell receptor beta chains drawn from one sample of a study of T cells after yellow fever vaccination. A single record per CDR3 protein comes from TCRdb applying MiXCR to the 5' RACE reads. Among around 350,000 distinct CDR3 sequences listed, around 10% were seen once. Sequences were derived from PBMCs, sampled on the day of the first yellow fever vaccination. These receptors were collected from a man in his late teens or twenties who received the YFV17D yellow fever vaccine. CDR3s include the opening cysteine and the closing phenylalanine or tryptophan. A D gene is named only where the DNA matches it firmly. Clone size appears in some rows only: once, few, many, or a class for an expanded clone.

TRBV10-3	TRBD2	NA	TRBJ2-7	TGTGCCATCAGCGCTAGCGGTGCCCTCTACGAGCAGTACTTC	CAISASGALYEQYF
TRBV20-1	TRBD1	NA	TRBJ1-1	TGCAGTGCTCAGGGGGCCGGTGGAAACACTGAAGCTTTCTTT	CSAQGAGGNTEAFF
TRBV13	NA	NA	TRBJ1-5	TGTGCCAGCAGCTTCCGAGAGGGGGGGACCCAGCATTTT	CASSFREGGTQHF
TRBV28	NA	few	TRBJ2-1	TGTGCCAGCTGTCACAGTTTCGTCCGCCTCGGACTTCACTATGAGCAGTTCTTC	CASCHSFVRLGLHYEQFF
TRBV6-2/TRBV6-3	TRBD2	few	TRBJ2-3	TGTGCCAGCAGTTACGGCCAGCGGGGGAGAAGAGATACGCAGTATTTT	CASSYGQRGRRDTQYF
TRBV20-1	NA	NA	TRBJ2-2	TGCAGTGTAGGGGGGGGTGGCCGTCGGGAGCTGTTTTTT	CSVGGGGRRELFF
TRBV6-5	NA	NA	TRBJ2-7	TGTGCCAGCAGTTACTCGATGAAAGCTTACTACGAGCAGTACTTC	CASSYSMKAYYEQYF
TRBV12-3/TRBV12-4	NA	many	TRBJ2-3	TGTGCCAGCAGTTTAACGTTCTGGCAACTAGCCAGCTCTAGCACAGATACGCAGTATTTT	CASSLTFWQLASSSTDTQYF
TRBV2	NA	few	TRBJ1-6	TGTGCCAGCAGCCCGGAGGGAGGAAATTCACCCCTCCACTTT	CASSPEGGNSPLHF
TRBV3-1	NA	NA	TRBJ1-2	TGTGCCACCTGCCATTGGACAGTTCCCGGGTATGGCTACACCTTC	CATCHWTVPGYGYTF
TRBV12-3/TRBV12-4	NA	few	TRBJ1-1	TGTGCCAGCAGTTTAGCCCGCAGGGATGAAGCTTTCTTT	CASSLARRDEAFF
TRBV7-2	NA	few	TRBJ2-2	TGTGCCAGCAGCTTATCCGGGGGCCGTATAACCGGGGAGCTGTTTTTT	CASSLSGGRITGELFF
TRBV7-2	NA	once	TRBJ2-1	TGTGCCAGCAGCTTAGTACACTTGGGGAACAATGAGCAGTTCTTC	CASSLVHLGNNEQFF
TRBV12-3/TRBV12-4	NA	NA	TRBJ2-1	TGTGCCAGCAGTCGAGGCGTCCAGGTGGAGGGGTTCTTC	CASSRGVQVEGFF
TRBV20-1	NA	NA	TRBJ2-7	TGCAGTGCTAGAGATCGGACAGTCTACGAGCAGTACTTC	CSARDRTVYEQYF
TRBV30	NA	NA	TRBJ1-1	TGTGCCTGGAGCAAGGGACAAGCTGAAGCTTTCTTT	CAWSKGQAEAFF
TRBV15	NA	NA	TRBJ2-1	TGTGCCACCAGCGCCTCCAGGGTTCATGAGCAGTTCTTC	CATSASRVHEQFF
TRBV3-1	NA	few	TRBJ2-7	TGTGCCAGCAGCCAAACATTGGGGCAGGGAGTCGAGCAGTACTTC	CASSQTLGQGVEQYF
TRBV19	NA	few	TRBJ2-7	TGTGCCAGTAGTCCCCGTGCTGCAGCGGTTTTTCATCCGCACTACGAGCAGTACTTC	CASSPRAAAVFHPHYEQYF
TRBV12-3/TRBV12-4	TRBD1	few	TRBJ2-7	TGTGCCAGCAGTTCTCGACAGGGGGCGGAGGAGCAGTACTTC	CASSSRQGAEEQYF
TRBV7-6	TRBD2	NA	TRBJ2-2	TGTGCCAGCAGCTTAATCAGCGGGACTAACACCGGGGAGCTGTTTTTT	CASSLISGTNTGELFF
TRBV12-3/TRBV12-4	NA	few	TRBJ1-2	TGTGCCAGCAGAGCCAGTACAGCTTATGGCTACACCTTC	CASRASTAYGYTF
TRBV20-1	NA	NA	TRBJ2-1	TGCAGTGCTATAGTCGTCAGTGAGCAGTTCTTC	CSAIVVSEQFF
TRBV5-1	NA	few	TRBJ1-1	TGCGCCAGCACGAACTTACTCGGGAACACTGAAGCTTTCTTT	CASTNLLGNTEAFF
TRBV2	NA	few	TRBJ2-4	TGTGCCAGCAGTGAATCGCCAGGGAACATTCAGTACTTC	CASSESPGNIQYF
TRBV5-1	NA	few	TRBJ2-5	TGCGCCAGCAGCTTGGCCTGGGACGGGGGAGAGACCCAGTACTTC	CASSLAWDGGETQYF
TRBV7-9	NA	many	TRBJ2-3	TGTGCCCATTCCGGGGGCTGGGCAGATACGCAGTATTTT	CAHSGGWADTQYF
TRBV20-1	NA	few	TRBJ2-7	TGCAGTGCTGCTAAGAGGGACGGACCGCCCTACGAGCAGTACTTC	CSAAKRDGPPYEQYF
TRBV7-2	NA	few	TRBJ2-7	TGTGCCAGCAGCGAGCGGTATGATTCCTACGAGCAGTACTTC	CASSERYDSYEQYF
TRBV7-6	TRBD1	NA	TRBJ1-1	TGTGCCAGCACCCCCTCCGGGACAGGGGCTCGGAAAGCTTTCTTT	CASTPSGTGARKAFF
TRBV19	TRBD1	NA	TRBJ1-2	TGTGCCAGTAGGGGACAGAGCTATGGCTACACCTTC	CASRGQSYGYTF
TRBV10-3	TRBD2	few	TRBJ2-5	TGTGCCTCGCTAGCGGAAGAGACCCAGTACTTC	CASLAEETQYF
TRBV24-1	NA	few	TRBJ2-3	TGTGCCACCAGGGGCCCTAGCGGCACAGATACGCAGTATTTT	CATRGPSGTDTQYF
TRBV12-3/TRBV12-4	NA	NA	TRBJ1-2	TGTGCCAGCTGGGTCGAGGGGGTCTATGGCTACACCTTC	CASWVEGVYGYTF
TRBV18	NA	NA	TRBJ2-5	TGTGCCAGCTCAGAAGAGACCCAGTACTTC	CASSEETQYF
TRBV20-1	TRBD1	many	TRBJ2-1	TGCAGTGCTATTAACAGGGGGGTGCAGTTCTTC	CSAINRGVQFF
TRBV30	NA	NA	TRBJ1-5	TGTGCCTGGAGTAGGGAGAGCAATCAGCCCCAGCATTTT	CAWSRESNQPQHF
TRBV12-3/TRBV12-4	NA	NA	TRBJ2-3	TGTGCCAGCAGGTGGGACACCCAGGGCACAGATACGCAGTATTTT	CASRWDTQGTDTQYF
TRBV5-1	TRBD1	NA	TRBJ1-4	TGCGCCAGCAGCTGGACAGGGGAAGATGAAAAACTGTTTTTT	CASSWTGEDEKLFF
TRBV6-1	TRBD2	NA	TRBJ2-3	TGTGCCAGCAGTACGGGACTAGCGGGGGGGCCGGAGTATTTT	CASSTGLAGGPEYF
TRBV20-1	NA	NA	TRBJ2-7	TGCAGTGCTAGAGATAGGCGGGGCTCCTACGAGCAGTACTTC	CSARDRRGSYEQYF
TRBV6-5	TRBD1	many	TRBJ1-5	TGTGCCAGCAGTTACCCCCCCAAGACAGGGTTTGGCAATCAGCCCCAGCATTTT	CASSYPPKTGFGNQPQHF
TRBV11-1	TRBD1	NA	TRBJ2-2	TGTGCCAGCAGCCTCTCAGGGACAGGCGCCGGTCCCCCCGGGGAGCTGTTTTTT	CASSLSGTGAGPPGELFF